The T cell receptor (beta chain) under discussion was sequenced for a study of cytomegalovirus exposure and HLA in healthy donors. Whole-study context: Findings of an earlier analysis included around 120 million unique TCR beta sequences from about 180 million T cells.

PCR was performed using 60 Vbeta and 13 Jbeta primers. Assay: immunoSEQ multiplex PCR; the TCRdb copy retains only in-frame clones and omits some. The sample has roughly 100,000 clones, around four fifths seen once; the top ten hold roughly 1.2%. Study-level results: The HLA-A and HLA-B alleles of most subjects were reportedly predicted accurately from TCR beta sequences.

The donors, nominally healthy at sampling, likely had unrecorded immune exposures. A word on this clone: Antigen specificity is unknown.

The CDR3 has 18 residues. The germline V gene has CDR1 LNHDA and CDR2 SQIVND (reference sequence). The V and J ends lost 5 bases and 3 bases, in that order; junction bases with no gene match: 8. The chain couples TRBV19 to TRBJ2-2, with 14 bases that match TRBD2. This clonotype was obtained from a man in his thirties or forties in good health and CMV-seronegative. The sample was PBMCs. The CDR3 DNA sequence: TGTGCCAGTAGTGCATGGACTAGCGGGAGGTTTCACACCGGGGAGCTGTTTTTT. It specifies CASSAWTSGRFHTGELFF.